Each of the 9 T cell receptor beta chains below was sequenced from the same sample in a study of CD8 T cells in ankylosing spondylitis. Using its own MiXCR run on the 5' RACE reads, TCRdb lists one record per CDR3 protein. The sample has 150,000 to 200,000 distinct CDR3 sequences, more than 9% seen once. Sequenced: blood, either unsorted or a sorted T cell fraction (not recorded which). All receptors come from a male donor with ankylosing spondylitis or in good health (not recorded which).

V gene TRBV5-1 combines with J gene TRBJ1-1, with D perhaps TRBD1 (6 bases). V was trimmed by 0 bases and J by 4 bases, leaving 10 bases between them. The CDR3 length is 14 residues. Per germline, CDR1 SGHRS and CDR2 YFSETQ. CDR3 bases: TGCGCCAGCAGCTTGGACAGGGCGGCCACTGAAGCTTTCTTT. It encodes CASSLDRAATEAFF.

The chain has TRBV7-9 and TRBJ2-4, with 7 bases aligning to TRBD1. Germline CDR1 reads SEHNR; CDR2 reads FQNEAQ (reference sequence). The trim removed 1 base at V and 6 bases at J, leaving 9 bases unmatched. This CDR3 has 16 amino acids. CDR3 DNA: TGTGCCAGCAGCTTAGACTTCGGTACAGGGGCAAACATTCAGTACTTC. It translates to CASSLDFGTGANIQYF.

This clonotype was seen at least ten times. V usage is TRBV12-3 or TRBV12-4 and J usage is TRBJ1-6; TRBD1 is a possible D gene (6 bases). There are 17 residues in the CDR3. Trimming removed 3 bases at V and 10 bases at J, with 22 bases between. CDR3 sequence reads: CASSFVSGNRVESPLHF. In DNA form, the CDR3 reads TGTGCCAGCAGTTTTGTTTCGGGTAACAGGGTCGAGTCACCCCTCCACTTT.

This clonotype was counted only a few times. The chain has TRBV6-1 and TRBJ2-7; TRBD1 aligns across 10 bases. CDR3 length: 14 residues. Germline V gene data show CDR1 as MNHNS and CDR2 as SASEGT. V was pared by 6 bases and J by 6 bases, with 8 bases of the junction left unmatched. The CDR3 DNA follows: TGTGCCAGCAGCTCGGGACAGGGGTGGTCCGAGCAGTACTTC. Encoded protein: CASSSGQGWSEQYF.

This clonotype came up once. The gene calls are TRBV30 and TRBJ1-2, with D maybe TRBD1 (6 bases). The CDR3 has 14 amino acids. Germline V CDR1 and CDR2: GTSNPN, SVGIG (reference sequence). V lost 1 base and J 8 bases, leaving 17 bases between the germline ends. CDR3 coding DNA: TGTGCCTGGAGTGCACAGGGTTCCTCGGGGGGCTACACCTTC. Amino acid sequence: CAWSAQGSSGGYTF.

In its sample, this clonotype was seen a few times. The chain is built from TRBV20-1 and TRBJ2-7; tentative D call: TRBD1 (5 bases). The CDR3 has 12 residues. Trimming cost V 6 bases and J 0 bases, with 9 bases left between them. Germline V gene sequence: CDR1 DFQATT, CDR2 SNEGSKA (reference sequence). CDR3 protein: CSADRSSYEQYF. Here the CDR3 DNA reads TGCAGTGCAGACAGAAGCTCCTACGAGCAGTACTTC.

This clonotype was observed at least ten times. V is TRBV7-9 and J is TRBJ2-2; no clear D. Trimming took off 5 bases at V and 1 base at J, with 11 bases between the two ends. The CDR3 extends over 15 amino acids. The germline CDR1 and CDR2 sequences are SEHNR and FQNEAQ (reference sequence). The CDR3 bases are TGTGCCAGCAGCCTTCGGACGGGGAACACCGGGGAGCTGTTTTTT. Its protein product is CASSLRTGNTGELFF.

This clonotype occurred a few times. The rearrangement joins TRBV10-3 to TRBJ2-7; TRBD2 aligns across 7 bases. The CDR3 runs 15 residues. CDR1 and CDR2 (germline): ENHRY, SYGVKD. The trim removed 0 bases at V and 6 bases at J, leaving 8 bases unmatched. Here the CDR3 DNA reads TGTGCCATCAGTGAGTCTTTAGGGACTACCGGCGAGCAGTACTTC. This gives the protein CAISESLGTTGEQYF.

The genes are TRBV11-2 and TRBJ2-1; D possibly corresponds to TRBD1 (5 bases). Trimming removed 0 bases from V and 1 base from J, with 7 bases in between. Germline CDR1 is SGHAT and CDR2 is FQNNGV. This CDR3 is built from 15 residues. The DNA for the CDR3 is TGTGCCAGCAGCTTAGAGGCAGGGTCCTACAATGAGCAGTTCTTC. Amino acids: CASSLEAGSYNEQFF.